This is a list of T cell receptor beta chains from one sample in a study of blood T cell repertoires in COVID-19. Sequencing used immunoSEQ multiplex PCR; TCRdb keeps in-frame clones, though not all of them. This sample has roughly 120,000 clones, with 75% to 90% found just once. Sequences were obtained from peripheral blood. These receptors were collected from a woman aged 80 or over with COVID-19, enrolled during active disease. Each CDR3 is given with its conserved first and last residue. The order of the fields is J gene, D gene, clone size, V gene, CDR3 DNA, CDR3 protein. The D gene is left open where the match is weak. Expanded clones get a size class; other rows say once, few or many, or leave the size out.

j_call: TRBJ2-5
d_call: NA
clone_size: NA
v_call: TRBV5-1
cdr3_nt: TGCGCCAGCAGCTTGGCCGGAGGACAAGAGACCCAGTACTTC
cdr3_aa: CASSLAGGQETQYF

j_call: TRBJ2-7
d_call: NA
clone_size: NA
v_call: TRBV5-6
cdr3_nt: TGTGCCAGCAGCTTCGGGGCAGGGGCCGAGCAGTACTTC
cdr3_aa: CASSFGAGAEQYF

j_call: TRBJ2-7
d_call: NA
clone_size: NA
v_call: TRBV6-2/TRBV6-3
cdr3_nt: TGTGCCAGCAGTATGACAGGGAGGTCCGAGCAGTACTTC
cdr3_aa: CASSMTGRSEQYF

j_call: TRBJ1-1
d_call: NA
clone_size: NA
v_call: TRBV5-6
cdr3_nt: TGTGCCAGCAGCTTGGGAGGGCCTGAAGCTTTCTTT
cdr3_aa: CASSLGGPEAFF

j_call: TRBJ1-5
d_call: NA
clone_size: NA
v_call: TRBV27
cdr3_nt: TGTGCCAGCAGTTTGTCAGGTGTTGGTCAGCCCCAGCATTTT
cdr3_aa: CASSLSGVGQPQHF

j_call: TRBJ1-2
d_call: TRBD1
clone_size: NA
v_call: TRBV2
cdr3_nt: TGTGCCAGCAGTGCGGACAGGGGACTGGGCACCTTC
cdr3_aa: CASSADRGLGTF

j_call: TRBJ2-1
d_call: NA
clone_size: NA
v_call: TRBV3-1/TRBV3-2
cdr3_nt: TGTGCCAGCGCCGGTCCCTACAATGAGCAGTTCTTC
cdr3_aa: CASAGPYNEQFF

j_call: TRBJ1-1
d_call: TRBD1
clone_size: NA
v_call: TRBV5-1
cdr3_nt: TGCGCCAGCATGGTCGGACAGGGAGGCTCTGGTGGTGAAGCTTTCTTT
cdr3_aa: CASMVGQGGSGGEAFF

j_call: TRBJ1-1
d_call: NA
clone_size: NA
v_call: TRBV4-1
cdr3_nt: TGCGCCAGCAGCCTCCTAGCGGTGAGCACTGAAGCTTTCTTT
cdr3_aa: CASSLLAVSTEAFF

j_call: TRBJ2-1
d_call: NA
clone_size: NA
v_call: TRBV27
cdr3_nt: TGTGCCAGCAGTTTGCAGGGTGTCGGTTCCTACAATGAGCAGTTCTTC
cdr3_aa: CASSLQGVGSYNEQFF

j_call: TRBJ2-7
d_call: NA
clone_size: few
v_call: TRBV27
cdr3_nt: TGTGCCAGCAGTTTGTCACAACACTACGAGCAGTACTTC
cdr3_aa: CASSLSQHYEQYF

j_call: TRBJ1-4
d_call: NA
clone_size: once
v_call: TRBV2
cdr3_nt: TGTGCCAGCAGTGCGCGAAGGGGCGATGAAAAACTGTTTTTT
cdr3_aa: CASSARRGDEKLFF

j_call: TRBJ1-2
d_call: TRBD1
clone_size: few
v_call: TRBV5-5
cdr3_nt: TGTGCCAGCAGCCGGGACAGGTTAGGCTACACCTTC
cdr3_aa: CASSRDRLGYTF

j_call: TRBJ2-5
d_call: TRBD1
clone_size: NA
v_call: TRBV28
cdr3_nt: TGTGCCAGCAATCCGACAGGGTTTGAGACCCAGTACTTC
cdr3_aa: CASNPTGFETQYF

j_call: TRBJ2-3
d_call: TRBD2
clone_size: NA
v_call: TRBV4-3
cdr3_nt: TGCGCCAGCAGCCAAGTAGTACTAGCGGGAGTTGGAGGCACAGATACGCAGTATTTT
cdr3_aa: CASSQVVLAGVGGTDTQYF

j_call: TRBJ1-2
d_call: NA
clone_size: NA
v_call: TRBV6-2/TRBV6-3
cdr3_nt: TGTGCCAGCAGTGCCGGGACTCGGGGGGACTACACCTTC
cdr3_aa: CASSAGTRGDYTF

j_call: TRBJ2-1
d_call: NA
clone_size: NA
v_call: TRBV2
cdr3_nt: TGTGCCAGCAGTAGGGGCAACGGGGGAGGATCCTACAATGAGCAGTTCTTC
cdr3_aa: CASSRGNGGGSYNEQFF

j_call: TRBJ2-3
d_call: TRBD1
clone_size: NA
v_call: TRBV28
cdr3_nt: TGTGCCAGCAGCCACGCCCCGGGACAGGGGGCCGATACGCAGTATTTT
cdr3_aa: CASSHAPGQGADTQYF

j_call: TRBJ2-7
d_call: NA
clone_size: NA
v_call: TRBV15
cdr3_nt: TGTGCCACCAGCAGAGATCAGACAGATGACGAGCAGTGCTTC
cdr3_aa: CATSRDQTDDEQCF

j_call: TRBJ2-5
d_call: NA
clone_size: NA
v_call: TRBV7-8
cdr3_nt: TGTGCCAGCAGCTTAACAGACCTGAACCAAGAGACCCAGTACTTC
cdr3_aa: CASSLTDLNQETQYF

j_call: TRBJ1-2
d_call: NA
clone_size: once
v_call: TRBV28
cdr3_nt: TGTGCCAGCAGCAACACCGGGACATATCTTAATGGCTACACCTTC
cdr3_aa: CASSNTGTYLNGYTF

j_call: TRBJ2-7
d_call: NA
clone_size: NA
v_call: TRBV3-1/TRBV3-2
cdr3_nt: TGTGCCAGCAGCCAAGGTTCGGGACAAAACTACGAGCAGTACTTC
cdr3_aa: CASSQGSGQNYEQYF

j_call: TRBJ2-1
d_call: TRBD1
clone_size: once
v_call: TRBV15
cdr3_nt: TGTGCCACCAGCACCCGGACAGGGGCAACCTACAATGAGCAGTTCTTC
cdr3_aa: CATSTRTGATYNEQFF

j_call: TRBJ2-7
d_call: TRBD1
clone_size: NA
v_call: TRBV15
cdr3_nt: TGTGCCACCGCCCCGGGACAGGGAGGCGAGCAGTACTTC
cdr3_aa: CATAPGQGGEQYF

j_call: TRBJ2-5
d_call: NA
clone_size: NA
v_call: TRBV20-1
cdr3_nt: TGCAGTGCTAGTAAAGGTCTGGGCTGGGAGACCCAGTACTTC
cdr3_aa: CSASKGLGWETQYF

j_call: TRBJ1-6
d_call: TRBD1
clone_size: NA
v_call: TRBV3-1/TRBV3-2
cdr3_nt: TGTGCCAGCAGCCAAGGGACAGGACGCTCCTATAATTCACCCCTCCACTTT
cdr3_aa: CASSQGTGRSYNSPLHF

j_call: TRBJ2-3
d_call: TRBD2
clone_size: NA
v_call: TRBV4-3
cdr3_nt: TGCGCCAGCAGCCTAGGGGGACTAGCGGGAGTTAACACAGATACGCAGTATTTT
cdr3_aa: CASSLGGLAGVNTDTQYF

j_call: TRBJ2-7
d_call: NA
clone_size: NA
v_call: TRBV10-3
cdr3_nt: TGTGCCATCTTAAACGAGTATTCCTACGAGCAGTACTTC
cdr3_aa: CAILNEYSYEQYF

j_call: TRBJ2-2
d_call: TRBD1
clone_size: NA
v_call: TRBV11-2
cdr3_nt: TGTGCCAGCAGCTTAAAGGGGGCGGGCGGGGAGCTGTTTTTT
cdr3_aa: CASSLKGAGGELFF

j_call: TRBJ2-2
d_call: NA
clone_size: once
v_call: TRBV27
cdr3_nt: TGTGCCAGCCGGAGACAGAAAGGGCTGAACACCGGGGAGCTGTTTTTT
cdr3_aa: CASRRQKGLNTGELFF

j_call: TRBJ2-3
d_call: TRBD2
clone_size: NA
v_call: TRBV24-1
cdr3_nt: TGTGCCACCAGTGATCGGGGGACTAGCGGGAGAGATACGCAGTATTTT
cdr3_aa: CATSDRGTSGRDTQYF

j_call: TRBJ2-7
d_call: TRBD1
clone_size: NA
v_call: TRBV7-6
cdr3_nt: TGTGCCAGCAGCTTAGAAGACAGGGACACCTACGAGCAGTACTTC
cdr3_aa: CASSLEDRDTYEQYF

j_call: TRBJ2-6
d_call: NA
clone_size: NA
v_call: TRBV5-1
cdr3_nt: TGCGCCAGCAGCCACAGGGAGACTGGGGCCAACGTCCTGACTTTC
cdr3_aa: CASSHRETGANVLTF

j_call: TRBJ2-7
d_call: TRBD2
clone_size: NA
v_call: TRBV28
cdr3_nt: TGTGCCAGCAGGCCAGCAGCGGGAGGTTACTACGAGCAGTACTTC
cdr3_aa: CASRPAAGGYYEQYF

j_call: TRBJ2-2
d_call: TRBD1
clone_size: NA
v_call: TRBV4-2
cdr3_nt: TGTGCCAGCAGAAACTCCGGGACAGGGGCGAACACCGGGGAGCTGTTTTTT
cdr3_aa: CASRNSGTGANTGELFF

j_call: TRBJ2-6
d_call: TRBD1
clone_size: once
v_call: TRBV28
cdr3_nt: TGTGCCAGCAGACCACAGGGGCCAAGGGGGGCCAACGTCCTGACTTTC
cdr3_aa: CASRPQGPRGANVLTF

j_call: TRBJ2-7
d_call: TRBD1
clone_size: NA
v_call: TRBV6-5
cdr3_nt: TGTGCCAGCAGTCACCGGGACAGGGGTGGGTACGAGCAGTACTTC
cdr3_aa: CASSHRDRGGYEQYF

j_call: TRBJ1-2
d_call: NA
clone_size: NA
v_call: TRBV25-1
cdr3_nt: TGTGCCAGCAATAATAACTATGGCTACACCTTC
cdr3_aa: CASNNNYGYTF

j_call: TRBJ2-7
d_call: TRBD2
clone_size: NA
v_call: TRBV5-4
cdr3_nt: TGTGCCAGCAGCTTGAGTCCTAGCGGGAGTTCTATACGGGAGCAGTACTTC
cdr3_aa: CASSLSPSGSSIREQYF

j_call: TRBJ1-1
d_call: TRBD1
clone_size: NA
v_call: TRBV18
cdr3_nt: TGTGCCAGCTCACCAACCGGGACAGGGAACACTGAAGCTTTCTTT
cdr3_aa: CASSPTGTGNTEAFF

j_call: TRBJ2-3
d_call: TRBD2
clone_size: NA
v_call: TRBV7-2
cdr3_nt: TGTGCCAGCAGCCTAGTGGACGGGAGGGCCGGAGATACGCAGTATTTT
cdr3_aa: CASSLVDGRAGDTQYF

j_call: TRBJ2-2
d_call: TRBD2
clone_size: NA
v_call: TRBV7-8
cdr3_nt: TGTGCCAGCAGCTTAAGGACGGGAGGCTGGGAGCTGTTTTTT
cdr3_aa: CASSLRTGGWELFF

j_call: TRBJ2-7
d_call: NA
clone_size: NA
v_call: TRBV29-1
cdr3_nt: TGCAGCGTTGGTCAGGCCAGCTCCTACGAGCAGTACTTC
cdr3_aa: CSVGQASSYEQYF

j_call: TRBJ2-3
d_call: NA
clone_size: NA
v_call: TRBV28
cdr3_nt: TGTGCCAGCAGTTTGAGACAGGGCACAGATACGCAGTATTTT
cdr3_aa: CASSLRQGTDTQYF